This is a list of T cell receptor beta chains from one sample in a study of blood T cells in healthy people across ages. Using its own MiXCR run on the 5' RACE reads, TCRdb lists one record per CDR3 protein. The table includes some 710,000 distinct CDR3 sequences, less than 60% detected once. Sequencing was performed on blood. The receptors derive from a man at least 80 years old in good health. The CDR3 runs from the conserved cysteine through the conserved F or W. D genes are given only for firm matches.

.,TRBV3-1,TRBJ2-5,CASKTGDYEETQYF,TGTGCCAGCAAGACAGGGGACTATGAAGAGACCCAGTACTTC
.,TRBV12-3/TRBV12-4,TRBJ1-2,CASSVLNYGYTF,TGTGCCAGCAGTGTCCTTAACTATGGCTACACCTTC
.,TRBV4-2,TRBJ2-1,CASSQDDGAYNEQFF,TGTGCCAGCAGCCAAGATGATGGGGCCTACAATGAGCAGTTCTTC
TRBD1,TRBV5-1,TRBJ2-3,CASSWTGMTDTQYF,TGCGCCAGCAGCTGGACAGGGATGACAGATACGCAGTATTTT
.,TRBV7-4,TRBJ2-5,CASSLDRVPQETQYF,TGTGCCAGCAGCTTAGACAGGGTCCCTCAAGAGACCCAGTACTTC
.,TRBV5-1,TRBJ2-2,CASTGTPNTGELFF,TGCGCCAGCACCGGGACACCGAACACCGGGGAGCTGTTTTTT
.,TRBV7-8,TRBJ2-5,CASSLDRSNEQYF,TGTGCCAGCAGCTTAGATAGATCCAATGAGCAGTACTTC
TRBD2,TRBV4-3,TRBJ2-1,CASSPAGAEDSYNEQFF,TGCGCCAGCAGCCCAGCGGGAGCGGAGGACTCCTACAATGAGCAGTTCTTC
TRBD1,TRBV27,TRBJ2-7,CASSSKGQGYEQYF,TGTGCCAGCAGTTCCAAAGGACAGGGCTACGAGCAGTACTTC
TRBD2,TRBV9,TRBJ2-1,CASSVVAAGESGQFF,TGTGCCAGCAGCGTAGTGGCGGCGGGGGAGAGCGGTCAGTTCTTC